What follows are 31 T cell receptor beta chains derived from one specimen sequenced in a study of blood T cell repertoires in COVID-19. Here immunoSEQ multiplex PCR was the method, and the copy in TCRdb shows in-frame clones only, minus some. The table shows 150,000 to 200,000 clones, with 86% occurring only once. The sample was peripheral blood. The receptors derive from a young man with acute or convalescent COVID-19.

This clone showed up just a few times. This chain joins TRBV19 and TRBJ1-2; D call uncertain. With 6 bases removed from V and 7 bases from J, the gap between germline ends came to 18 bases. This CDR3 spans 14 amino acids. In germline, CDR1 is LNHDA, CDR2 SQIVND (reference sequence). CDR3 coding DNA: TGTGCCAGTAGGCGGTGGGAGAGGGCAGGTGGCTACACCTTC. Translated, it gives CASRRWERAGGYTF.

The gene calls are TRBV5-6 and TRBJ2-7, with a possible D match to TRBD1 (5 bases). This CDR3 has 14 residues. Trimming removed 1 base from V and 6 bases from J, with 14 bases in between. The germline V gene has CDR1 SGHDT and CDR2 YYEEEE. As DNA, the CDR3 is TGTGCCAGCAGCTTGTATCAGGGTTCCCCCGAGCAGTACGTC. As protein: CASSLYQGSPEQYV.

The V and J genes are TRBV2 and TRBJ2-5, with D hard to call. The germline gives CDR1 SNHLY, CDR2 FYNNEI. The CDR3 consists of 16 residues. Trimming shortened V by 3 bases and J by 0 bases, and 14 bases separated the two germline ends. CDR3 region: CASSESPPKYQETQYF. The CDR3 region has the DNA TGTGCCAGCAGTGAGTCCCCACCTAAGTACCAAGAGACCCAGTACTTC.

This rearrangement joins TRBV11-2 to TRBJ1-1; D unclear. Deletions cut 1 base from V and 1 base from J, with 10 bases between. Germline assignment: CDR1 SGHAT and CDR2 FQNNGV. The CDR3 has 15 residues. The CDR3 loop is CASSLGVGSNTEAFF. The CDR3 DNA sequence: TGTGCCAGCAGCTTAGGGGTCGGGTCGAACACTGAAGCTTTCTTT. The full variable domain, in which reference TRBV11-2 and TRBJ1-1 provide the parts outside the CDR3, is EAGVAQSPRYKIIEKRQSVAFWCNPISGHATLYWYQQILGQGPKLLIQFQNNGVVDDSQLPKDRFSAERLKGVDSTLKIQPAKLEDSAVYLCASSLGVGSNTEAFFGQGTRLTVV.

The chain recombines TRBV7-9 with TRBJ1-1; tentative D call: TRBD1 (6 bases). Germline V CDR1 and CDR2: SEHNR, FQNEAQ (reference sequence). Trimming left V 2 bases short and J 4 bases short, with 8 bases between. This CDR3 region has 13 residues. For the CDR3, the DNA is TGTGCCAGCAGCTTAAAACAGGGCACTGAAGCTTTCTTT. This gives the protein CASSLKQGTEAFF.

This chain links TRBV2 with TRBJ1-2; tentatively, D is TRBD1 (6 bases). Trimming stripped 2 bases from V and 7 bases from J, with 14 bases between. The CDR3 spans 14 residues. Germline V gene sequence: CDR1 SNHLY, CDR2 FYNNEI. The CDR3 loop is CASSESGTFFGYTF. The CDR3 nucleotides are TGTGCCAGCAGTGAATCCGGGACATTTTTTGGCTACACCTTC.

The chain uses TRBV6-6 and TRBJ2-7, with D possibly matching TRBD2 (5 bases). Germline V gene lookup returns CDR1 MNHNY and CDR2 SVGAGI (reference sequence). This CDR3 is 12 amino acids long. V was cut by 2 bases and J by 9 bases, with 11 bases left in between. CDR3 nucleotides: TGTGCCAGCAGTTACGCCCCTCGGGGGCAGTACTTC. This sequence encodes CASSYAPRGQYF.

The chain has TRBV19 and TRBJ1-1; 8 nucleotides align to TRBD1. This CDR3 comprises 16 residues. Germline assignment: CDR1 LNHDA and CDR2 SQIVND (reference sequence). The ends lost 3 bases at V and 4 bases at J; junction bases unmatched: 10. The CDR3, as DNA: TGTGCCAGTAGTATCGCGGGACAGGTTGCGGGCACTGAAGCTTTCTTT. Its protein is CASSIAGQVAGTEAFF.

This clone was counted between two and nine times. The V and J genes are TRBV14 and TRBJ1-1, with D tentatively TRBD1 (5 bases). V was clipped by 5 bases and J by 5 bases, with 9 bases between them. CDR1 is SGHDN, CDR2 FVKESK, per germline. The CDR3 consists of 12 residues. CDR3 sequence: CASSAGGTEAFF. CDR3 bases: TGTGCCAGCAGCGCGGGGGGGACTGAAGCTTTCTTT. The full variable domain, its missing parts supplied by reference TRBV14 and TRBJ1-1, is EAGVTQFPSHSVIEKGQTVTLRCDPISGHDNLYWYRRVMGKEIKFLLHFVKESKQDESGMPNNRFLAERTGGTYSTLKVQPAELEDSGVYFCASSAGGTEAFFGQGTRLTVV.

The gene calls are TRBV5-1 and TRBJ1-5; TRBD1 is a possible D gene (5 bases). Germline V CDR1 and CDR2: SGHRS, YFSETQ. The ends were cut back, 2 bases at V and 5 bases at J, with 11 bases in the middle. The CDR3 has 14 amino acids. CDR3 nucleotide sequence: TGCGCCAGCAGCTTCTCCAGGGATTATCAGCCCCAGCATTTT. Its protein is CASSFSRDYQPQHF.

The gene calls are TRBV11-2 and TRBJ2-7, with TRBD1 identical over 8 bases. V shed 2 bases and J 7 bases; nucleotides not matched to a gene: 10. The CDR3 is 15 residues long. CDR1 and CDR2 (germline): SGHAT, FQNNGV. This CDR3 is CASSLRDSGGVEQYF. CDR3 nucleotide sequence: TGTGCCAGCAGCTTAAGGGATTCAGGGGGCGTAGAGCAGTACTTC.

The gene calls are TRBV5-1 and TRBJ1-2; D might be TRBD1 (5 bases). Germline CDR1 SGHRS, CDR2 YFSETQ. CDR3 length equals 14 residues. V was cut by 0 bases and J by 3 bases, with 9 bases left in between. The CDR3 sequence: CASSLEGHDYGYTF. CDR3 in DNA: TGCGCCAGCAGCTTGGAAGGACACGACTATGGCTACACCTTC.

The V gene is TRBV7-9, the J gene TRBJ1-5, with 9 bases lining up with TRBD1. The CDR3 length is 17 residues. Germline loops: CDR1 SEHNR, CDR2 FQNEAQ (reference sequence). J gave up 5 bases and V 1 base, and 9 bases lay outside the gene matches. CDR3 DNA: TGTGCCAGCAGCTTAGAAAGGGACAGGGAGAGGGATCAGCCCCAGCATTTT. Its protein product is CASSLERDRERDQPQHF.

This CDR3 reads CAWRHRGLFDTEAFF. CDR3 DNA: TGTGCCTGGAGACATCGGGGTCTATTTGACACTGAAGCTTTCTTT. The chain links TRBV30 to TRBJ1-1; D not resolved. The CDR3 has 15 amino acids. Germline loops: CDR1 GTSNPN, CDR2 SVGIG (reference sequence). V was trimmed by 3 bases and J by 3 bases, leaving 17 bases between them.

The chain uses TRBV28 and TRBJ1-5; 9 nucleotides match TRBD1. Looked up from germline, CDR1 is MDHEN and CDR2 is SYDVKM. The junction had 2 bases not matched to a gene; V was cut back by 6 bases and J by 2 bases. This CDR3 is built from 14 residues. This CDR3 reads CASSWDRGNQPQHF. CDR3 nucleotides: TGTGCCAGCAGCTGGGACAGGGGCAATCAGCCCCAGCATTTT.

This clone was recorded many times. The chain has TRBV6-4 and TRBJ2-1; TRBD2 matches 7 bases. This CDR3 has 15 amino acids. V dropped 4 bases and J dropped 6; count of bases not matched to a gene: 9. Germline CDR1 MRHNA, CDR2 SNTAGT. CDR3: CASSGSSGEGNEQFF. DNA for the CDR3: TGTGCCAGCAGTGGGTCGAGCGGGGAAGGCAATGAGCAGTTCTTC.

The chain combines TRBV7-2 with TRBJ1-1, with a possible D match to TRBD1 (6 bases). Germline CDR1 SGHTA, CDR2 FQGNSA. Trimming removed 4 bases from V and 3 bases from J, with 12 bases in between. The CDR3 loop spans 14 amino acids. CDR3 sequence reads: CASSYRAGDTEAFF. CDR3 DNA: TGTGCCAGCAGCTATCGGGCAGGGGACACTGAAGCTTTCTTT.

The J gene is TRBJ1-2, the V gene TRBV4-1; 10 bases match TRBD1. The CDR3 is made up of 15 amino acids. Trimming cost V 2 bases and J 4 bases; bases outside gene matches: 4. Germline V gene lookup returns CDR1 MGHRA and CDR2 YSYEKL. The chain's CDR3 is CASSQPGQGSYGYTF. The CDR3 nucleotides read TGCGCCAGCAGCCAACCGGGACAGGGGAGCTATGGCTACACCTTC.

The table lists this clone with a count of one. The CDR3 bases are TGTGCCTGGAGTGTGACAGGGGGTGAAGAGACCCAGTACTTC. It is translated as CAWSVTGGEETQYF. The gene calls are TRBV30 and TRBJ2-5; TRBD1 matches at 9 bases. The CDR3 loop spans 14 amino acids. Germline V CDR1 and CDR2: GTSNPN, SVGIG (reference sequence). V trimming: 0 bases; J trimming: 3 bases; junction bases outside the gene matches: 2.

The chain employs TRBV6-5 and TRBJ2-3; tentative D call: TRBD2 (6 bases). Germline V gene lookup returns CDR1 MNHEY and CDR2 SVGAGI. Trimming stripped 6 bases from V and 1 base from J, with 14 bases between. The CDR3 loop spans 15 amino acids. CDR3 sequence reads: CASRPNTGGTDTQYF. The CDR3 bases are TGTGCCAGCAGGCCTAATACGGGGGGCACAGATACGCAGTATTTT.

This clone has more than one count but fewer than ten. The chain uses TRBV6-5 and TRBJ1-2, with 9 bases identical to TRBD1. V shed 2 bases and J 4 bases; nucleotides not matched to a gene: 5. Germline V CDR1 and CDR2: MNHEY, SVGAGI. The CDR3 is 15 residues long. CDR3 DNA sequence: TGTGCCAGCAGTTACAACAGGGGGCCCGGCTATGGCTACACCTTC. Protein product: CASSYNRGPGYGYTF.

J is TRBJ1-2 and V is TRBV4-1; 8 bases agree with TRBD1. Per germline, CDR1 MGHRA and CDR2 YSYEKL. The V gene end was trimmed by 4 bases and the J gene end by 0 bases; junction bases not matched to a gene: 25. The CDR3 totals 22 residues. The CDR3 region is CASSLPRARGQNNIITNYGYTF. CDR3 in DNA: TGCGCCAGCAGCCTTCCCCGGGCCAGGGGGCAAAACAACATAATAACTAACTATGGCTACACCTTC.

V and J are TRBV13 and TRBJ1-6, with TRBD1 as a possible D gene (5 bases). The V end lost 5 bases, the J end lost 5 bases, and 19 bases lay between the germline ends. CDR3 size: 17 residues. Germline CDR1 reads PRHDT; CDR2 reads FYEKMQ (reference sequence). In DNA form, the CDR3 reads TGTGCCAGCAGCCAAGGGGTGGGCCGGGGGGATAATTCACCCCTCCACTTT. Translated: CASSQGVGRGDNSPLHF.

J is TRBJ1-5 and V is TRBV9; D may be TRBD1 (5 bases). The CDR3 length is 14 residues. The V gene's germline CDR1 is SGDLS and CDR2 YYNGEE. With 0 bases removed from V and 4 bases from J, the gap between germline ends came to 8 bases. The DNA for the CDR3 is TGTGCCAGCAGCGTAGGACAGAATAATCAGCCCCAGCATTTT. Protein: CASSVGQNNQPQHF.

This sequence joins TRBV24-1 and TRBJ1-6; 8 nucleotides line up with TRBD1. Trimming took 3 bases from V and 7 from J; bases not matched to a gene: 7. This CDR3 comprises 16 residues. Germline lookup yields CDR1 KGHDR and CDR2 SFDVKD. CDR3 in amino acids: CATSDGQGPSNSPLHF. CDR3 bases: TGTGCCACCAGTGATGGACAGGGACCGTCGAATTCACCCCTCCACTTT.

This chain uses TRBV5-1 with TRBJ1-1; D gene unclear. Looked up from germline, CDR1 is SGHRS and CDR2 is YFSETQ. The CDR3 runs 14 residues. V was clipped by 1 base and J by 1 base, with 8 bases between them. DNA of the CDR3: TGCGCCAGCAGCTTGTTCAGAAAGAACACTGAAGCTTTCTTT. This translates into CASSLFRKNTEAFF.

J is TRBJ2-2 and V is TRBV5-6, with 8 bases identical to TRBD2. The CDR3 has 17 amino acids. Germline values: CDR1 SGHDT, CDR2 YYEEEE. V shed 2 bases, J shed 6 bases, and the junction held 12 bases outside the gene matches. CDR3: CASSFFLPGGYPGELFF. CDR3 nucleotide sequence: TGTGCCAGCAGCTTTTTTCTCCCGGGGGGGTATCCCGGGGAGCTGTTTTTT. The whole variable domain, remainder taken from reference TRBV5-6 and TRBJ2-2, is DAGVTQSPTHLIKTRGQQVTLRCSPKSGHDTVSWYQQALGQGPQFIFQYYEEEERQRGNFPDRFSGHQFPNYSSELNVNALLLGDSALYLCASSFFLPGGYPGELFFGEGSRLTVL.

This CDR3 is CASSTDRADTGELFF. The CDR3 region has the DNA TGTGCCAGCAGTACGGACAGGGCGGACACCGGGGAGCTGTTTTTT. The chain uses TRBV6-5 and TRBJ2-2; TRBD1 matches 8 bases. CDR1 is MNHEY and CDR2 is SVGAGI in the germline V gene. J lost 3 bases, V lost 5 bases, and 5 bases had no gene match. The CDR3 is 15 residues long.

The rearrangement uses TRBV9 and TRBJ1-1, with D uncertain. This CDR3 has 15 residues. Looked up from germline, CDR1 is SGDLS and CDR2 is YYNGEE. The germline V and J ends were trimmed by 2 bases and 0 bases, with 11 bases remaining between them. The CDR3 DNA follows: TGTGCCAGCAGCGTGGGTGGGCGCATGAACACTGAAGCTTTCTTT. Residues: CASSVGGRMNTEAFF.

The chain combines TRBV5-1 with TRBJ2-2; 9 bases agree with TRBD2. This CDR3 region has 20 residues. V lost 1 base, J lost 0 bases, and 13 bases stayed unmatched. Germline V gene lookup returns CDR1 SGHRS and CDR2 YFSETQ. The CDR3, as DNA: TGCGCCAGCAGCTTGAATTCATTAGAGCGGGGGGTCGCGAACACCGGGGAGCTGTTTTTT. Its translation: CASSLNSLERGVANTGELFF. Filled out from reference TRBV5-1 and TRBJ2-2, the complete variable domain reads KAGVTQTPRYLIKTRGQQVTLSCSPISGHRSVSWYQQTPGQGLQFLFEYFSETQRNKGNFPGRFSGRQFSNSRSEMNVSTLELGDSALYLCASSLNSLERGVANTGELFFGEGSRLTVL.

The V and J genes are TRBV27 and TRBJ1-5; perhaps TRBD1 as D (5 bases). Germline CDR1 and CDR2: MNHEY and SMNVEV (reference sequence). The ends were cut back, 6 bases at V and 1 base at J, with 16 bases in the middle. The CDR3 extends over 16 amino acids. The CDR3 sequence is CASRREGPLSNQPQHF. The CDR3 nucleotides read TGTGCCAGCAGACGGGAGGGGCCTTTGAGCAATCAGCCCCAGCATTTT.